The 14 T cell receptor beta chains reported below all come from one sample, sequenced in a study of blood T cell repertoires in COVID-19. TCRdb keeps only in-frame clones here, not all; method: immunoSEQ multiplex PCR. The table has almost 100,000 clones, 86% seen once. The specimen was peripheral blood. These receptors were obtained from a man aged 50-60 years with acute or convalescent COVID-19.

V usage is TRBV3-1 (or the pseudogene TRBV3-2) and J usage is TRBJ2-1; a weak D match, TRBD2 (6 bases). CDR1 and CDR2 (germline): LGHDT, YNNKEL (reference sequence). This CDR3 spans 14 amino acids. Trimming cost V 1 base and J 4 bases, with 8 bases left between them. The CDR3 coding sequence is TGTGCCAGCAGCCAAGGGGACTTGTACAATGAGCAGTTCTTC. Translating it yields CASSQGDLYNEQFF.

This CDR3 reads CASSQLARNSPLHF. CDR3 sequence (DNA): TGTGCCAGCAGCCAATTAGCCAGAAATTCACCCCTCCACTTT. The V and J genes are TRBV14 and TRBJ1-6; no firm D call. V lost 2 bases and J 7 bases, leaving 9 bases between the germline ends. This CDR3 has 14 residues. Germline CDR1 reads SGHDN; CDR2 reads FVKESK.

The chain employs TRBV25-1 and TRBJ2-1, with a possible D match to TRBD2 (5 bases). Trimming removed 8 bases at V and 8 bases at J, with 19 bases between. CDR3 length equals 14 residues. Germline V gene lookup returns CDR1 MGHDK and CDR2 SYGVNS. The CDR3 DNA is TGTGCCAGCCACAACTCCCAGAGCGGCGATGAGCAGTTCTTC. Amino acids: CASHNSQSGDEQFF.

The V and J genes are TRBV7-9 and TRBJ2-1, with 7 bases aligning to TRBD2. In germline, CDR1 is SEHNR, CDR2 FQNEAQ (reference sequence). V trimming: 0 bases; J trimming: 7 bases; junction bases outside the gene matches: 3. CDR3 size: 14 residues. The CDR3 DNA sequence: TGTGCCAGCAGCTTAGCGGGAGGGGATAATGAGCAGTTCTTC. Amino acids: CASSLAGGDNEQFF. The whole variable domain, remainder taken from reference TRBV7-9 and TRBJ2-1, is DTGVSQNPRHKITKRGQNVTFRCDPISEHNRLYWYRQTLGQGPEFLTYFQNEAQLEKSRLLSDRFSAERPKGSFSTLEIQRTEQGDSAMYLCASSLAGGDNEQFFGPGTRLTVL.

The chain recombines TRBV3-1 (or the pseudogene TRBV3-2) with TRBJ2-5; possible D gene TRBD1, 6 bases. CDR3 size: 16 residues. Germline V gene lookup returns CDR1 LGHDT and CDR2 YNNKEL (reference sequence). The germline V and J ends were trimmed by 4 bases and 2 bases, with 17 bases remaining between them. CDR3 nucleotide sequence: TGTGCCAGCAGCCCTGGACAGTCTAATATACAAGAGACCCAGTACTTC. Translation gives CASSPGQSNIQETQYF.

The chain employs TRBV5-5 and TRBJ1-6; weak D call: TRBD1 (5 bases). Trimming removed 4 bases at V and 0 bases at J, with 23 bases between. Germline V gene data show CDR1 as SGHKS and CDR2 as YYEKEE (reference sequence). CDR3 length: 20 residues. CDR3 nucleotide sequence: TGTGCCAGCAGCCCCGGACCTCAACAAGGGGCGAGCTCCTATAATTCACCCCTCCACTTT. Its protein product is CASSPGPQQGASSYNSPLHF.

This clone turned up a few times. The CDR3 region has the DNA TGCGCCAGCAAACAAGGGACTAGCGGGACAGATACGCAGTATTTT. Translated, it gives CASKQGTSGTDTQYF. The rearrangement joins TRBV23-1 to TRBJ2-3, with 12 bases that match TRBD2. TRBV23-1 is given ORF status, its function remaining uncertain. The CDR3 length is 15 residues. Trimming cost V 7 bases and J 3 bases; bases outside gene matches: 5.

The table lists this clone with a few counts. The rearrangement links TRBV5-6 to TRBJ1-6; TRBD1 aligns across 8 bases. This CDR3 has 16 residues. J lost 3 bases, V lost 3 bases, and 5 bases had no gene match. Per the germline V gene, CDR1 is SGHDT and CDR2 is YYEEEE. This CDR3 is CASSSRTGNYNSPLHF. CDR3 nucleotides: TGTGCCAGCAGCTCGCGGACAGGGAACTATAATTCACCCCTCCACTTT.

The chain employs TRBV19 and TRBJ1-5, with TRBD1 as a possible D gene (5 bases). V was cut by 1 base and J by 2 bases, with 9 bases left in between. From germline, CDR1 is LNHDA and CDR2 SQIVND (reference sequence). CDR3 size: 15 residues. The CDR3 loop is CASSIGRAGNQPQHF. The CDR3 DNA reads TGTGCCAGTAGTATAGGCAGGGCTGGCAATCAGCCCCAGCATTTT.

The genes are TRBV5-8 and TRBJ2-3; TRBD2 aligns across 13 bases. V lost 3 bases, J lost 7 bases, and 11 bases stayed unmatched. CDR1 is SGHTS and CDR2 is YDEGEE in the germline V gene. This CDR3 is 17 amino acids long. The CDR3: CASSSPRTSGRSYTQYF. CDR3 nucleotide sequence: TGTGCCAGCAGCTCTCCCCGGACTAGCGGGAGATCATATACGCAGTATTTT.

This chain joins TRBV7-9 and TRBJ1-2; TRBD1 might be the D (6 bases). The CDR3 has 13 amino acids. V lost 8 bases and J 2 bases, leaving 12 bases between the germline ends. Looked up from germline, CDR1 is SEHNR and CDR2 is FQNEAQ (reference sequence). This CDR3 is CASGRGANYGYTF. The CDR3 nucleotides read TGTGCCAGCGGCCGGGGGGCAAACTATGGCTACACCTTC.

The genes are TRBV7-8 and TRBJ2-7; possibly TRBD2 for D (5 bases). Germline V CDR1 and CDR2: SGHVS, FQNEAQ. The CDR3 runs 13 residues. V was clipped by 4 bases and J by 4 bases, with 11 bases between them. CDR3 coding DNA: TGTGCCAGCAGCTCCCCGGGAAAATACGAGCAGTACTTC. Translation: CASSSPGKYEQYF.

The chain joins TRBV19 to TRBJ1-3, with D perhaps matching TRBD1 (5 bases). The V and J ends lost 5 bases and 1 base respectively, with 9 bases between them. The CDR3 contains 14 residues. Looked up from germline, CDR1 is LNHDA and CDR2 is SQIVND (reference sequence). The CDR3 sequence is CASSFRTSGNTIYF. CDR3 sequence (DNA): TGTGCCAGTAGTTTTCGGACATCTGGAAACACCATATATTTT.

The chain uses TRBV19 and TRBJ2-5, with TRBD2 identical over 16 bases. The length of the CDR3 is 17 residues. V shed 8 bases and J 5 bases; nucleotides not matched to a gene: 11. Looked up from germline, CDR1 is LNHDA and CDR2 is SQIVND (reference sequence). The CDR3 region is CASSPGTSGRARETQYF. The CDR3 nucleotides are TGTGCCAGTTCACCGGGGACTAGCGGGAGGGCCAGGGAGACCCAGTACTTC.